The T cell receptor beta chain described here comes from a study of T-cell reconstitution after alpha-beta-depleted transplantation in children. General study results and limits: One year post-transplant, T-cell counts and diversity were largely derived from T cells produced anew. Reported findings indicate that, about two months after transplant, alpha-beta T cells came from several hundred expanded clones, which were derived from non-depleted graft cells. From surviving recipient T cells and thymic progenitors came the high day-60 TCRbeta diversity observed in some patients.

Unique molecular identifiers were used in preparing the TCRbeta library. TCRdb reprocessed the PCR reads with MiXCR, giving one entry per CDR3 protein. The data show about 110,000 distinct CDR3 sequences, roughly 23% seen once. A remark on this clonotype: Its antigen is still unknown.

The junction had 13 bases not matched to a gene; V was cut back by 7 bases and J by 0 bases. Germline-derived CDR1 and CDR2 are SQVTM and ANQGSEA. This CDR3 region has 16 residues. The receptor was isolated from a male patient between 2 and 15 years old who had a stem cell transplant for chronic granulomatous disease, so the T cells may come from the graft donor. This chain uses TRBV29-1 with TRBJ2-3; TRBD2 matches at 7 bases. The sample in question was PBMCs, mostly from graft donor cells, obtained 180 days after TCRalphabeta/CD19-depleted stem cell transplant. The CDR3 coding sequence is TGCAGCGCTCCCACGGACCTAGCGGCTAGCACAGATACGCAGTATTTT. It is translated as CSAPTDLAASTDTQYF.